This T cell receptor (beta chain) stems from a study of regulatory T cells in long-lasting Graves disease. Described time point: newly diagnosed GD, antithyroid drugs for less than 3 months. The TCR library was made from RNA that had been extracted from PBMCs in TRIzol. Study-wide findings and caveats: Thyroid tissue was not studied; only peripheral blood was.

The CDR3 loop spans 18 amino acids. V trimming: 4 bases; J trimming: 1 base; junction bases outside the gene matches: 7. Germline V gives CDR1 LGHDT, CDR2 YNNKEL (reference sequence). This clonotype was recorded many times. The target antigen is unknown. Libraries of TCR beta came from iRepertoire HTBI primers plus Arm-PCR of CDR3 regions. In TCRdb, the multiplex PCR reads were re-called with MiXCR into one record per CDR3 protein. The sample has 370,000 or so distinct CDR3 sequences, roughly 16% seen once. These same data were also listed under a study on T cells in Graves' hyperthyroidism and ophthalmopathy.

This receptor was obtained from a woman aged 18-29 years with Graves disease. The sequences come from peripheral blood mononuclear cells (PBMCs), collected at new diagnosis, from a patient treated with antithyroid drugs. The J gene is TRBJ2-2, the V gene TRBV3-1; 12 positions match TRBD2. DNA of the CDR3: TGTGCCAGCAGCCTCGAGATGGGACTAGCGGGGAACACCGGGGAGCTGTTTTTT. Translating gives CASSLEMGLAGNTGELFF.